Listed here is a single T cell receptor beta chain. The data originate from a study of cytomegalovirus exposure and HLA in healthy donors. Amplification used 60 Vbeta primers and 13 Jbeta primers. This table comes from immunoSEQ multiplex PCR, and its TCRdb copy is limited to in-frame clones, with some not included. In the table there are fewer than 140,000 clones, around 80% of which are singletons. Input material: PBMCs. The TCR originated in a man aged 35 to 55 in good health and CMV-seronegative.

CDR3 in amino acids: CASSPLVLTGTEQYF. DNA for the CDR3: TGTGCCAGCAGCCCCCTCGTTTTGACAGGGACCGAGCAGTACTTC. J is TRBJ2-7 and V is TRBV7-2, with 7 bases that match TRBD1. The V gene's germline CDR1 is SGHTA and CDR2 FQGNSA. The CDR3 contains 15 residues. Trimming took 5 bases from V and 6 from J; bases not matched to a gene: 13.